This is a list of T cell receptor beta chains from one sample in a study of T cell responses to AZD1222 COVID-19 vaccine. Clones were sequenced by immunoSEQ multiplex PCR, and TCRdb holds only the in-frame ones, with some missing. The sample has some 97,000 clones; more than 75% are singletons. The input for sequencing was peripheral blood, taken on day 0 of AZD1222 vaccination. Source of these receptors: an adult in good health. CDR3s include the opening cysteine and the closing phenylalanine or tryptophan. D genes are given only for firm matches. Size tells how often a clone was seen (once, few, many) or the class of an expanded clone, and some rows leave it out.

clone_size	d_call	v_call	j_call	cdr3_nt	cdr3_aa
-	TRBD1	TRBV27	TRBJ2-7	TGTGCCAGCAGTTACTCAATCACTGAAGGGACAGGTGAGCGGTACGAGCAGTACTTC	CASSYSITEGTGERYEQYF
-	TRBD1	TRBV9	TRBJ1-2	TGTGCCAGCAGCACAGAAGGGACAGGGGTTGGAAACTATGGCTACACCTTC	CASSTEGTGVGNYGYTF
-	-	TRBV9	TRBJ1-2	TGTGCCAGCAGCGGTGGCAGGACCACTAACTATGGCTACACCTTC	CASSGGRTTNYGYTF
-	-	TRBV27	TRBJ1-6	TGTGCCAGCGGGCCACTTGACCCCCGAAATTCACCCCTCCACTTT	CASGPLDPRNSPLHF
-	-	TRBV21-1	TRBJ1-2	TGTGCCAGCAGCAGTGGGGACAGAGGCTACACCTTC	CASSSGDRGYTF
-	TRBD1	TRBV6-1	TRBJ1-1	TGTGCCAGCAGTGAGCAGGGGGCCACTGAAGCTTTCTTT	CASSEQGATEAFF
-	-	TRBV6-5	TRBJ2-3	TGTGCCAGCAGTCCCCTGGCCTTGGGACCGCAGTATTTT	CASSPLALGPQYF
-	TRBD1	TRBV10-3	TRBJ2-1	TGTGCCATCCGAGCCGGGACAGGGCAGGGCAATGAGCAGTTCTTC	CAIRAGTGQGNEQFF
-	-	TRBV28	TRBJ1-4	TGTGCCAGCAGTTCCGCAGCCGCAACTAATGAAAAACTGTTTTTT	CASSSAAATNEKLFF
-	TRBD2	TRBV2	TRBJ2-2	TGTGCCAGCAGTATACGACTAGCGGGAGACACCGGGGAGCTGTTTTTT	CASSIRLAGDTGELFF
-	-	TRBV19	TRBJ1-4	TGTGCCAGTAGTATTGAACAGGGAAGGGAAAAACTGTTTTTT	CASSIEQGREKLFF
-	-	TRBV18	TRBJ2-1	TGTGCCAGCTCACCAGGTTTCAATGAGCAGTTCTTC	CASSPGFNEQFF
-	-	TRBV12-3/TRBV12-4	TRBJ1-5	TGTGCCAGCAGTTTATATTTAGGGCCCCAGCATTTT	CASSLYLGPQHF
-	-	TRBV30	TRBJ1-1	TGTGCCTGGGACCCAGGGATAGGTGAAGCTTTCTTT	CAWDPGIGEAFF
-	-	TRBV7-2	TRBJ1-2	TGTGCCAGCAGCCATCCGGGACGGACTATGGGCTACACCTTC	CASSHPGRTMGYTF
-	TRBD1	TRBV5-6	TRBJ1-2	TGTGCCAGCAGCTTGGGACAGGGGGGTGGCTACACCTTC	CASSLGQGGGYTF
-	TRBD1	TRBV7-2	TRBJ1-2	TGTGCCAGCAGCTTAGTGCCGGGACAGGGATCAGGTGGCTACACCTTC	CASSLVPGQGSGGYTF
-	TRBD2	TRBV7-8	TRBJ2-3	TGTGCCAGCAGCTCCAGGATAGCGGGGACCCCTGATACGCAGTATTTT	CASSSRIAGTPDTQYF
-	-	TRBV19	TRBJ1-2	TGTGCCAGTAGCGACGACGTCTTGCCGCCCTATGGCTACACCTTC	CASSDDVLPPYGYTF
-	-	TRBV21-1	TRBJ1-5	TGTGCCAGCAGCCCGTCCCCCTCTGATCAGCCCCAGCATTTT	CASSPSPSDQPQHF
-	-	TRBV2	TRBJ1-2	TGTGCCAGCAGTTCTGGCCGCGGCTATGGCTACACCTTC	CASSSGRGYGYTF
-	TRBD1	TRBV5-1	TRBJ2-2	TGCGCCAGCAGCCGGGACAGGGGGAGTACCGGGGAGCTGTTTTTT	CASSRDRGSTGELFF
-	-	TRBV12-2	TRBJ1-1	TGTGCAAGTCGCTTAGGAGGTACAAGGGCAGTAGGACGGACTGAAGCTTTCTTT	CASRLGGTRAVGRTEAFF
-	TRBD1	TRBV2	TRBJ2-1	TGTGCCAGCAGGCTACAGGGGAATAATGAGCAGTTCTTC	CASRLQGNNEQFF
-	TRBD1	TRBV5-1	TRBJ1-6	TGCGCCAGCAGCTTCGGGGAATGGACAGGATCACCCCTCCACTTT	CASSFGEWTGSPLHF
-	-	TRBV5-4	TRBJ1-2	TGTGCCAGCAACTCCCTCGGGGAGGGATTATCCTATGGCTACACCTTC	CASNSLGEGLSYGYTF
-	TRBD2	TRBV30	TRBJ2-3	TGTGCCTGGAACCTGGGACTAGCGAGCGGGGATACGCAGTATTTT	CAWNLGLASGDTQYF
-	-	TRBV6-5	TRBJ1-1	TGTGCCAGCAGCCCCGGGCCCAACACTGAAGCTTTCTTT	CASSPGPNTEAFF
-	-	TRBV9	TRBJ2-1	TGTGCCAGCAGCGCACGTCACCGTTACAATGAGCAGTTCTTC	CASSARHRYNEQFF
few	-	TRBV2	TRBJ1-6	TGTGCCAGCAGTGCCCCTCCTCCCCTCCACTTT	CASSAPPPLHF
-	-	TRBV6-5	TRBJ1-5	TGTGCCAGCGTCGGGGCAGGGGTCTGGGGTCAGCCCCAGCATTTT	CASVGAGVWGQPQHF
-	-	TRBV27	TRBJ1-3	TGTGCCAGCAGTAAAGGGAGCCCCTCTGGAAACACCATATATTTT	CASSKGSPSGNTIYF
-	TRBD1	TRBV28	TRBJ1-2	TGTGCCAGCAGGACCTCGGGACAGGGGAGGGGAGGCTATGGCTACACCTTC	CASRTSGQGRGGYGYTF
-	TRBD1	TRBV7-9	TRBJ1-5	TGTGCCAGCAGCCCGAACCGGGACAGGGGGCTTTCTCCTCCGCCCCAGCATTTT	CASSPNRDRGLSPPPQHF
-	-	TRBV6-2/TRBV6-3	TRBJ1-5	TGTGCCAGCAGCCACCGGAATCAGCCCCAGCATTTT	CASSHRNQPQHF
many	-	TRBV3-1/TRBV3-2	TRBJ1-4	TGTGCCAGCAGCCAAGAATTCGGTGCAACTAATGAAAAACTGTTTTTT	CASSQEFGATNEKLFF
-	TRBD1	TRBV9	TRBJ2-1	TGTGCCAGCAGCGTAGATACCCCGGGACAGGGTTTGACCCATGAGCAGTTCTTC	CASSVDTPGQGLTHEQFF
-	TRBD1	TRBV7-8	TRBJ1-2	TGTGCCAGCAGCCGGACAGGGAGGGATGGCTACACCTTC	CASSRTGRDGYTF
-	-	TRBV19	TRBJ1-5	TGTGCCAGTAGTATGCGGCAGAATTTAGTTAGCAATCAGCCCCAGCATTTT	CASSMRQNLVSNQPQHF
-	TRBD1	TRBV6-5	TRBJ1-1	TGTGCCAGCAGTTTGGGACAGAGCTTCCCTGAAGCTTTCTTT	CASSLGQSFPEAFF
-	TRBD2	TRBV5-1	TRBJ2-3	TGCGCCAGCAGCTTGGCGGGACTAGCGGGGGGCAACACAGATACGCAGTATTTT	CASSLAGLAGGNTDTQYF
-	-	TRBV13	TRBJ2-2	TGTGCCAGCAGCTCAGTCGCCCTAGCTCCCGGGGAGCTGTTTTTT	CASSSVALAPGELFF
-	-	TRBV5-4	TRBJ1-2	TGTGCCAGCAGCTTGCTGGGAGGGTCGCGAGGCTACACCTTC	CASSLLGGSRGYTF
-	-	TRBV7-2	TRBJ2-2	TGTGCCAGCAGCTTAGGCCGGATGGGCGGGGAGCTGTTTTTT	CASSLGRMGGELFF
once	-	TRBV24-1	TRBJ2-3	TGTGCCACCAGTGATTTGCAAGGTTCGGGGGATACGCAGTATTTT	CATSDLQGSGDTQYF
-	-	TRBV7-6	TRBJ2-1	TGTGCCAGCAGCTTAGATCCAGACCGATACAATGAGCAGTTCTTC	CASSLDPDRYNEQFF
-	TRBD2	TRBV27	TRBJ2-1	TGTGCCAGCAGTTTTAGCGGGAGGGGGTTTGAGCAGTTCTTC	CASSFSGRGFEQFF
-	-	TRBV5-1	TRBJ2-1	TGCGCCAGCAGCTTGGTTCCAGGGAGGAATGAGCAGTTCTTC	CASSLVPGRNEQFF
-	-	TRBV30	TRBJ2-5	TGTGCCTGGAGTGGGGGAGGAGAGACCCAGTACTTC	CAWSGGGETQYF
few	-	TRBV27	TRBJ1-2	TGTGCCAGCAGTTTTAGGCTCGGCCTATATGGCTACACCTTC	CASSFRLGLYGYTF
-	-	TRBV20-1	TRBJ1-2	TGCAGTGCCCCCAGGGGAGCGGGCTACACCTTC	CSAPRGAGYTF
-	TRBD1	TRBV4-2	TRBJ1-2	TGTGCCAGCAGCCAAGGTGCGGACAGGAACAACTATGGCTACACCTTC	CASSQGADRNNYGYTF
once	-	TRBV27	TRBJ1-1	TGTGCCAGCAGTCCCGGGCAGGGCCCGTATAACACTGAAGCTTTCTTT	CASSPGQGPYNTEAFF
-	-	TRBV5-1	TRBJ1-1	TGCGCCAGCAGCTTCGGACCAGGCACTGAAGCTTTCTTT	CASSFGPGTEAFF
-	-	TRBV11-2	TRBJ1-1	TGTGCCAGCACCACAGAGTGGGGGATGGCTGAAGCTTTCTTT	CASTTEWGMAEAFF
-	TRBD1	TRBV2	TRBJ1-2	TGTGCCAGCACAGTCGTTGGGACAGGGGTTGGTGGCTACACCTTC	CASTVVGTGVGGYTF
-	-	TRBV5-1	TRBJ1-2	TGCGCCAGCAGCTTGGCCACGGACGCCTATGGCTACACCTTC	CASSLATDAYGYTF